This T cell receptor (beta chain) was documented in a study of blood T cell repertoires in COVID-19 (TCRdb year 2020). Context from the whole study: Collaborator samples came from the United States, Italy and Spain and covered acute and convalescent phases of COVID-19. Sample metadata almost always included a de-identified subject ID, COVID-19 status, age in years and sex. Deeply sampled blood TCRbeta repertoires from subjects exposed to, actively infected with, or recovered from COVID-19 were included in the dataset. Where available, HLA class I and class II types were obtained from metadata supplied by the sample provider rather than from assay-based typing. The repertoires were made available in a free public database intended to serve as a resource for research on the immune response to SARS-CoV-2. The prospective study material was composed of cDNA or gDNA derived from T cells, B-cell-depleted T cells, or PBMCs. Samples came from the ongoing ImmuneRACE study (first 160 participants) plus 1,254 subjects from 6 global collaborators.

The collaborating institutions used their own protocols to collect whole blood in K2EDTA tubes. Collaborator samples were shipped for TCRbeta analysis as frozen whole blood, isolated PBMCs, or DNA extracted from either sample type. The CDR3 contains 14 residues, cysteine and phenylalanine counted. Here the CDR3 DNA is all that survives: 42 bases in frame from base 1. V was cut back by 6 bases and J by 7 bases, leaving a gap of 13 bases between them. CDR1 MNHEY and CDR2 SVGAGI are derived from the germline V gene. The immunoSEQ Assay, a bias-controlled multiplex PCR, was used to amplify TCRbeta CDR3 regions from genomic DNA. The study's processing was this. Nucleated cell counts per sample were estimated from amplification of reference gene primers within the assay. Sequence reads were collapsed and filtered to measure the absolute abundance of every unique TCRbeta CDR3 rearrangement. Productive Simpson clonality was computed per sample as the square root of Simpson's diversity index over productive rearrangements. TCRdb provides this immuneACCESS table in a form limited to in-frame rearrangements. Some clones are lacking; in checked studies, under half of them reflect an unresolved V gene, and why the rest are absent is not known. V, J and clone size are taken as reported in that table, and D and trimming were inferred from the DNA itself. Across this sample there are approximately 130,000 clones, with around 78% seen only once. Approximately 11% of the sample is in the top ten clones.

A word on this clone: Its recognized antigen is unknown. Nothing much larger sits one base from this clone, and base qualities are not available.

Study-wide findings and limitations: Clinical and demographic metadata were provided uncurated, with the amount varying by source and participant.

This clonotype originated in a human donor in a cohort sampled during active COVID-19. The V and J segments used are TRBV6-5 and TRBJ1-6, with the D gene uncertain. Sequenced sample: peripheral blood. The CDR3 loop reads CASSSGKFNSPLHF. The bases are TGTGCCAGCAGCTCGGGGAAATTCAATTCACCCCTCCACTTT.